This T cell receptor beta chain originates from a study of blood T cell repertoires in COVID-19. In the original workflow: Reference gene primer amplification gave nucleated cell count estimates. Method: immunoSEQ multiplex PCR; TCRdb's copy keeps in-frame clones and lacks some. That table supplies the V and J calls and clone size; D and trimming were determined from the DNA. This table holds around 45,000 clones, roughly 80% found once. The CDR3 has 15 amino acids. The chain has TRBV21-1 and TRBJ1-1; the tabulated D call, TRBD1, remains unverified against the DNA. TRBV21-1 is tagged as a pseudogene. The receptor's source is a woman of 80 years or more with acute or convalescent COVID-19. Sample: peripheral blood. The CDR3 is CASSPRDRVATEAFF. The CDR3 nucleotides read TGTGCCAGCAGCCCCCGGGACAGGGTAGCCACTGAAGCTTTCTTT.